This T cell receptor (beta chain) was sequenced in a study of monozygotic twins with inflammatory bowel disease. TCRdb processed the 5' RACE reads again and assigns one entry to each CDR3 protein, with no DNA. Its table lists more than 120,000 distinct CDR3 sequences. This CDR3 is 16 amino acids long. Germline V CDR1 and CDR2: MNHNS, SASEGT. V and J are TRBV6-1 and TRBJ2-1; TCRdb indicates TRBD1, and absent DNA this call remains unverified. This TCR was recovered from a human donor with ulcerative colitis or Crohn's disease, or a healthy co-twin of an affected twin (not recorded which). Sequenced sample: blood. This CDR3 reads CASSPPTGGLYNEQFF.